Below, 5 T cell receptor beta chains from the same sample are listed, as sequenced in a study of T cells in women clearing cervical HPV infection. Clones were sequenced by immunoSEQ multiplex PCR, and TCRdb holds only the in-frame ones, with some missing. This sample carries more than 11,000 clones, with less than 25% going to the ten biggest clones. Sequencing used blood buffy coat. These receptors were collected from a woman between 18 and 70 years old with a cervical HPV16 infection that either progressed to CIN3+ or cleared (not recorded which).

In regard to this clone: Read sequence stops 3 residues before the CDR3 end, and the germline J gene provides the missing end. V usage is TRBV13 and J usage is TRBJ2-1; 10 bases align to TRBD1. The germline V gene encodes CDR1 PRHDT and CDR2 FYEKMQ (reference sequence). This CDR3 comprises 16 residues. Losses at the gene ends were 5 bases for V and 8 bases for J; bases not matched to a gene: 12. Partial CDR3 DNA: TGTGCCAGCAGCCTACGGGACAGGGGTTTCGGGGATGAG. Its protein product is CASSLRDRGFGDE. The CDR3 in its entirety is CASSLRDRGFGDEQFF. The variable domain in full, with the rest retrieved from reference TRBV13 and TRBJ2-1, is AAGVIQSPRHLIKEKRETATLKCYPIPRHDTVYWYQQGPGQDPQFLISFYEKMQSDKGSIPDRFSAQQFSDYHSELNMSSLELGDSALYFCASSLRDRGFGDEQFFGPGTRLTVL.

As regards this clone: The read halts 3 residues ahead of the CDR3 end, with the missing end drawn from the germline J gene. V is TRBV5-3 and J is TRBJ2-7; 9 bases are shared with TRBD1. TRBV5-3 is placed among ORFs of uncertain function. The CDR3 consists of 14 residues. V was pared by 7 bases and J by 5 bases, with 10 bases of the junction left unmatched. The sequenced part of the CDR3 DNA is TGTGCCAGAGCGAGGGGACAGGGAGTCCACGAG. This translates into CARARGQGVHE. The entire CDR3 sequence reads CARARGQGVHEQYF.

For this clone: The read halts 3 residues ahead of the CDR3 end, with the missing end drawn from the germline J gene. The J gene is TRBJ1-3, the V gene TRBV12-3 or TRBV12-4, with D perhaps TRBD1 (5 bases). The V and J ends lost 7 bases and 7 bases respectively, with 17 bases between them. The CDR3 length is 14 residues. The CDR3 protein is CASMEGFGRNTIYF. CDR3 DNA (partial): TGTGCCAGCATGGAGGGGTTTGGGCGGAACACC.

The CDR3 loop reads CASTYETAGNEQFF. CDR3 bases read: TGTGCCAGCACTTACGAGACAGCGGGCAATGAG. The chain carries TRBV2 and TRBJ2-1; TRBD2 is a possible D gene (6 bases). The CDR3 end is not reached by the read, which stops 3 residues before it; the germline J gene fills it in. The CDR3 has 14 residues. V gave up 7 bases and J gave up 6 bases, with 16 bases separating them. Germline V gene data show CDR1 as SNHLY and CDR2 as FYNNEI.

To note about this clone: The CDR3 extends 3 residues past the end of the read, so its final part is completed from the germline J gene. This chain links TRBV18 with TRBJ2-2; 11 bases agree with TRBD2. Germline CDR1 reads KGHSH; CDR2 reads LQKENI. The CDR3 totals 16 residues. V lost 4 bases and J lost 0; bases outside the gene matches: 1. The CDR3 protein is CASSLLAGANTGELFF. CDR3 DNA (partial): TGTGCCAGCTCACTACTAGCGGGGGCGAACACCGGGGAG.